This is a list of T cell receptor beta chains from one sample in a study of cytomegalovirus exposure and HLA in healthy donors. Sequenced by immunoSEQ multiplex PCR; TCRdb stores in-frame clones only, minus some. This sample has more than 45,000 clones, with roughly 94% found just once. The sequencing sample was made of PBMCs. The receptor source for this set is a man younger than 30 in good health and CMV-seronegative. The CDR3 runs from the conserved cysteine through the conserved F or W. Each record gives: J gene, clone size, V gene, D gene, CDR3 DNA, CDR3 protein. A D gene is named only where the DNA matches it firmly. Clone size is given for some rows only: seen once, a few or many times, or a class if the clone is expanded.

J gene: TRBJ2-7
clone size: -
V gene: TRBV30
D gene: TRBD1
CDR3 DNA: TGTGCCTGGACAGCGGGACAGGGGAACGACGAGCAGTACTTC
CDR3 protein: CAWTAGQGNDEQYF

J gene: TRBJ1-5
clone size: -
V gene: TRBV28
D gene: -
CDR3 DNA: TGTGCCAGCAGTTTCAATCCCCCTCAGGAGGGCTCGGGAGAGTATCAGCCCCAGCATTTT
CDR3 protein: CASSFNPPQEGSGEYQPQHF

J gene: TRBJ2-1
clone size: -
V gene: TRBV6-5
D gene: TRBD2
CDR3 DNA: TGTGCCAGCAGTGGAAGCGGGAGAGGCTCCAATGAGCAGTTCTTC
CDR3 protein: CASSGSGRGSNEQFF

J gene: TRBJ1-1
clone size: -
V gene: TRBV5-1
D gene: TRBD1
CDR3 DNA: TGCGCCAGCAGCCCGACAGGGGAGAACACTGAAGCTTTCTTT
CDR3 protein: CASSPTGENTEAFF

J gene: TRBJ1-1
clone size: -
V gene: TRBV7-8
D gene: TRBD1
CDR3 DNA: TGTGCCAGCAGCGTTCAGGGGGCGGACACTGAAGCTTTCTTT
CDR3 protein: CASSVQGADTEAFF

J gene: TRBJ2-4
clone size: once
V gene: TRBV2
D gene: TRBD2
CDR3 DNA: TGTGCCAGCAGGGGCCTAGCGGGAGGGCGGAACATTCAGTACTTC
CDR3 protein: CASRGLAGGRNIQYF

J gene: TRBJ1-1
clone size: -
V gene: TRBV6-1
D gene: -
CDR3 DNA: TGTGCCAGCAGTGAAGGAAAAGGGGGAGATACTGAAGCTTTCTTT
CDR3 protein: CASSEGKGGDTEAFF

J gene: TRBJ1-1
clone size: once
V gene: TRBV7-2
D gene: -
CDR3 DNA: TGTGCCAGCAGCTTAAACGGTAACACTGAAGCTTTCTTT
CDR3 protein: CASSLNGNTEAFF

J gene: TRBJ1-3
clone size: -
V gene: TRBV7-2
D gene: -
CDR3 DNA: TGTGCCAGCAGCTTAGTCGCTGGAAACACCATATATTTT
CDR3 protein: CASSLVAGNTIYF

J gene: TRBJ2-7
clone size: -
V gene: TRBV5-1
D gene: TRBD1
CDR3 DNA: TGCGCCAGCAGCTTGGAGGGACAGGGGGCGCGAGAGCAGTACTTC
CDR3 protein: CASSLEGQGAREQYF

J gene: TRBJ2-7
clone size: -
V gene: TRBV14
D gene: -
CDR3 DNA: TGTGCCAGCAGCCGCCGAGGGGGTACTACCTACGAGCAGTACTTC
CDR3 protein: CASSRRGGTTYEQYF

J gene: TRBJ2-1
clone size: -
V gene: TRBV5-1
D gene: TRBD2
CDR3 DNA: TGCGCCAGCAGCTCGTCCCTAGCGGGTAAGGGGAATGAGCAGTTCTTC
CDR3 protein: CASSSSLAGKGNEQFF

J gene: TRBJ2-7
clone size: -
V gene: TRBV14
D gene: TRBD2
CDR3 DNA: TGTGCCAGCAGCCAAGATGGCGGGAGCCCCCTCTCCTACGAGCAGTACTTC
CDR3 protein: CASSQDGGSPLSYEQYF

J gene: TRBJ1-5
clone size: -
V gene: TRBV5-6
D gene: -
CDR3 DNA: TGTGCCAGCAGCTTGGCAGGGGCTAGTCAGCCCCAGCATTTT
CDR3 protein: CASSLAGASQPQHF

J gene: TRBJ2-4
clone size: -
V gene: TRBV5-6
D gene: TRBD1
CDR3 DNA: TGTGCCAGCAGCTCCCATCCGATGACAGGGCGGAACATTCAGTACTTC
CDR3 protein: CASSSHPMTGRNIQYF

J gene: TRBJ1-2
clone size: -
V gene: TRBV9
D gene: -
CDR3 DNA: TGTGCCAGCAGCGCCGACAGCTACGGCTACACCTTC
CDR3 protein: CASSADSYGYTF

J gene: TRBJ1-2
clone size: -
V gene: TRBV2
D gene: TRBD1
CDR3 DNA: TGTGCCAGCAGTGAACCCCGGACAGGGTTTTATAACTATGGCTACACCTTC
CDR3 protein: CASSEPRTGFYNYGYTF